This T cell receptor (beta chain) was sequenced in a study of blood T cell repertoires in COVID-19. Overall study: COVID-19 samples collected from the United States, Italy and Spain covered acute and convalescent phases. T cells, B-cell-depleted T cells, or PBMCs supplied cDNA or gDNA.

With 5 bases clipped from V and 4 bases from J, the junction kept 23 bases outside the gene matches. CDR3 length equals 20 residues. The germline V gene has CDR1 MDHEN and CDR2 SYDVKM. The sample holds one count of this clone. Under the authors' procedure: Using reference gene primer amplification, nucleated cell counts were estimated. Data came from immunoSEQ multiplex PCR; TCRdb stores just in-frame clones and leaves some out. V and J calls and clone size are copied from that table; D and trimming were computed from the DNA. The table records fewer than 110,000 clones, roughly nine tenths of them present only once.

Material: peripheral blood. The TCR sequence derives from a man aged 50-59 years with acute or convalescent COVID-19. The chain employs TRBV28 and TRBJ1-3, with 7 bases fitting TRBD1. The CDR3 sequence: CASSQRGRGLHPVRGNTIYF. For the CDR3, the DNA is TGTGCCAGCAGTCAAAGGGGGCGGGGCCTCCACCCCGTCCGAGGAAACACCATATATTTT.